Described below is a single TCR beta chain sequence and its context. Original methodology: How many nucleated cells were present was estimated from reference gene primer amplification. Only in-frame clones appear in the TCRdb table, and some are missing; sequencing was by immunoSEQ multiplex PCR. The D gene and trimming were derived from the DNA, and the V and J assignments and clone size from that table. The sample yields approximately 160,000 clones, about four fifths seen once. This record belongs to a study of blood T cell repertoires in COVID-19. For the study at large: Italy, Spain and the United States were the sources of the convalescent and acute COVID-19 samples. Sample material is recorded as cDNA or gDNA derived from T cells, B-cell-depleted T cells, or PBMCs.

This sequence originates from a man in his 60s with active or convalescent COVID-19. Sequenced input: peripheral blood.

Here the CDR3 reads CSERGQETQYF. In DNA, the CDR3 is TGCAGTGAAAGGGGTCAAGAGACCCAGTACTTC. The chain links TRBV20-1 to TRBJ2-5, with a possible D match to TRBD1 (5 bases). The CDR3 has 11 residues. From germline, CDR1 is DFQATT and CDR2 SNEGSKA (reference sequence). Trimming cost V 7 bases and J 2 bases, with 8 bases left between them.